This T cell receptor (beta chain) was observed in a study of T cells in Graves' hyperthyroidism and ophthalmopathy. On the basis of clinical symptoms, serum thyroxine and TRAb, thyroid ultrasound and orbital computed tomography, diagnoses were made. This clonotype came up many times. Its antigen is not identified. Points from the study as a whole: Blood also held most thyroid clonotypes expanded beyond 0.001. The model's output predicted ophthalmopathy at a median of roughly 6.9 months prior to onset. Stable hyperthyroidism and ophthalmopathy were separated using 13 V-J signatures.

This CDR3 has 15 amino acids. Germline V lookup: CDR1 SNHLY, CDR2 FYNNEI. V trimming: 2 bases; J trimming: 1 base; junction bases outside the gene matches: 5. Authors of the study amplified TCR beta CDR3 regions from RNA transcripts. HTBI primers were used for first-round RT-PCR of the TCR CDR3. MiXCR, applied by TCRdb to the multiplex PCR reads, yields one record per CDR3 protein. The sample yields a few hundred thousand distinct CDR3 sequences, around 42% seen once. The TCR originated in an adult woman with Graves' disease, either hyperthyroidism or ophthalmopathy (not recorded which). This chain links TRBV2 with TRBJ2-7; 7 bases match TRBD1. The sequencing input was peripheral blood or thyroid tissue (not recorded which). CDR3 nucleotide sequence: TGTGCCAGCAGTGAAAACAGGGGCTATTCCTACGAGCAGTACTTC. The encoded protein is CASSENRGYSYEQYF.